The 10 T cell receptor beta chains presented below share a single source sample, sequenced in a study of cytomegalovirus exposure and HLA in healthy donors. Vbeta (60) and Jbeta (13) primers were used in the PCR. Assay used: immunoSEQ multiplex PCR; TCRdb lists only in-frame clones, some missing. Of approximately 200,000 clones in the sample, 70% to 90% were seen once. Material: PBMCs. All receptors come from a woman younger than 30 in good health and CMV-seropositive.

This clone came up a few times. The chain has TRBV2 and TRBJ1-1; D remains unclear. CDR3 length: 13 residues. Per germline, CDR1 SNHLY and CDR2 FYNNEI. V was shortened by 5 bases and J by 4 bases, with 11 bases between the two germline ends. CDR3 region: CASSWSPGTEAFF. DNA for the CDR3: TGTGCCAGCAGTTGGTCTCCGGGCACTGAAGCTTTCTTT.

This clone came up a few times. The chain has TRBV19 and TRBJ2-1; D gene unclear. V was cut by 6 bases and J by 4 bases, with 4 bases left in between. This CDR3 comprises 11 residues. Germline CDR1 reads LNHDA; CDR2 reads SQIVND (reference sequence). CDR3 sequence: CASSSYNEQFF. CDR3 sequence (DNA): TGTGCCAGTAGCTCTTACAATGAGCAGTTCTTC.

V and J are TRBV15 and TRBJ1-1; TRBD1 aligns across 7 bases. The CDR3 totals 15 residues. The trim removed 3 bases at V and 4 bases at J, leaving 8 bases unmatched. CDR1 is LNHNV and CDR2 is YYDKDF in the germline V gene (reference sequence). The CDR3 DNA sequence: TGTGCCACCAGCAGCGACAGGGAGCCTCCCACTGAAGCTTTCTTT. This translates into CATSSDREPPTEAFF.

The CDR3 loop reads CASSRGGRSNEQFF. As DNA, the CDR3 is TGCGCCAGCAGTCGGGGGGGCAGGAGCAATGAGCAGTTCTTC. V usage is TRBV5-1 and J usage is TRBJ2-1; 8 bases map to TRBD2. With V trimmed by 5 bases and J by 6 bases, 7 bases remained unmatched. Germline loops: CDR1 SGHRS, CDR2 YFSETQ. The CDR3 has 14 residues.

Written as DNA, the CDR3 is TGCAGCGTGAGGGGGTCGTCGGTCGCACTAACTGAAGCTTTCTTT. As protein: CSVRGSSVALTEAFF. The V and J genes are TRBV29-1 and TRBJ1-1; perhaps TRBD1 as D (6 bases). CDR3 length: 15 amino acids. CDR1 SQVTM and CDR2 ANQGSEA come from the germline V gene. V gave up 6 bases and J gave up 5 bases, with 22 bases separating them.

CDR3 sequence (DNA): TGTGCCAGCAGTGGCCCCCTCGGGGGGATCGGGGAGCTGTTTTTT. Translation: CASSGPLGGIGELFF. V gene TRBV7-2 combines with J gene TRBJ2-2; 7 positions agree with TRBD2. After removal of 6 bases from V and 7 bases from J, the junction contained 11 bases not matched to a gene. The CDR3 covers 15 residues. The germline gives CDR1 SGHTA, CDR2 FQGNSA.

The genes are TRBV7-6 and TRBJ2-3; TRBD2 matches 8 bases. The germline V gene encodes CDR1 SGHVS and CDR2 FNYEAQ. CDR3 length equals 14 residues. The V segment lost 10 bases and the J segment 4 bases; nucleotides outside the gene matches: 10. CDR3 loop: CAKRTSPGADTQYF. The CDR3 DNA reads as TGTGCCAAGCGGACTAGCCCTGGCGCAGATACGCAGTATTTT.

The chain couples TRBV19 to TRBJ1-3; D is uncertain. V was cut by 4 bases and J by 0 bases, with 7 bases left in between. The V gene's germline CDR1 is LNHDA and CDR2 SQIVND (reference sequence). The CDR3 is 14 residues long. For the CDR3, the DNA is TGTGCCAGTAGTAGAGTTCCCTCTGGAAACACCATATATTTT. Translating gives CASSRVPSGNTIYF.

This clone was seen only a few times. Other DNA sequences in this specimen translate into the identical CDR3. The chain links TRBV2 to TRBJ2-7; D is unresolved. This CDR3 is 11 amino acids long. Trimming shortened V by 6 bases and J by 2 bases, and 5 bases separated the two germline ends. Germline assignment: CDR1 SNHLY and CDR2 FYNNEI. CDR3 loop: CASSQTYEQYF. CDR3 coding DNA: TGTGCCAGCAGCCAGACCTACGAGCAGTACTTC.

The genes are TRBV7-9 and TRBJ1-5; 9 positions match TRBD1. The length of the CDR3 is 15 residues. Germline V gene lookup returns CDR1 SEHNR and CDR2 FQNEAQ (reference sequence). V gave up 5 bases and J gave up 4 bases; unmatched junction bases: 6. CDR3 nucleotides: TGTGCCAGCAGCCAAGGGACAGGGACGAATCAGCCCCAGCATTTT. This sequence encodes CASSQGTGTNQPQHF.